The next 8 T cell receptor beta chains were all read from a single sample in a study of cytomegalovirus exposure and HLA in healthy donors. A multiplex PCR was run with 60 Vbeta primers and 13 Jbeta primers. Sequencing was performed with immunoSEQ multiplex PCR; in TCRdb, only in-frame clones are kept and a portion is missing. The table lists 150,000 to 200,000 clones, about 79% of them singletons. The sample taken for sequencing was PBMCs. The receptor source for this set is a boy younger than 10 in good health and CMV-seronegative.

The gene calls are TRBV5-4 and TRBJ2-3; D unclear. Germline values: CDR1 SGHNT, CDR2 YYREEE (reference sequence). The CDR3 totals 15 residues. Trimming left V 0 bases short and J 0 bases short, with 8 bases between. CDR3 nucleotides: TGTGCCAGCAGCTTGGGGCCCGCTAGCACAGATACGCAGTATTTT. Amino acids: CASSLGPASTDTQYF.

CDR3 coding DNA: TGTGCCAGCAGCTCCCCCCTAGCGGGGGGGCACGAGCAGTACTTC. Its translation is CASSSPLAGGHEQYF. V is TRBV7-2 and J is TRBJ2-7, with 12 bases aligning to TRBD2. J gave up 5 bases and V 4 bases, and 6 bases lay outside the gene matches. This CDR3 contains 15 residues. The germline V gene encodes CDR1 SGHTA and CDR2 FQGNSA.

The chain links TRBV7-9 to TRBJ1-2, with D possibly TRBD1 on 6 matching bases. CDR3 size: 16 residues. V lost 3 bases, J lost 0 bases, and 14 bases lay in between. CDR1 and CDR2 (germline): SEHNR, FQNEAQ (reference sequence). CDR3 DNA: TGTGCCAGCAGCTTTAATGGGGGGGCAACTAACTATGGCTACACCTTC. Amino acid sequence: CASSFNGGATNYGYTF. The whole variable domain, remainder taken from reference TRBV7-9 and TRBJ1-2, is DTGVSQNPRHKITKRGQNVTFRCDPISEHNRLYWYRQTLGQGPEFLTYFQNEAQLEKSRLLSDRFSAERPKGSFSTLEIQRTEQGDSAMYLCASSFNGGATNYGYTFGSGTRLTVV.

The rearrangement uses TRBV9 and TRBJ2-6, with D uncertain. The germline V gene has CDR1 SGDLS and CDR2 YYNGEE. Between the trimmed V and J ends, which lost 0 bases and 1 base, there was a span of 5 bases. This CDR3 has 15 residues. CDR3 region: CASSVEPSGANVLTF. The DNA for the CDR3 is TGTGCCAGCAGCGTAGAGCCATCTGGGGCCAACGTCCTGACTTTC.

This sequence joins TRBV7-2 and TRBJ1-2; D may be TRBD1 (5 bases). In germline, CDR1 is SGHTA, CDR2 FQGNSA. The CDR3 totals 16 residues. V dropped 5 bases and J dropped 5 bases, with 21 bases sitting between them. Here the CDR3 DNA reads TGTGCCAGCAGCACCCTGACGGCGGAGGGGCGTTATGGCTACACCTTC. This encodes CASSTLTAEGRYGYTF.

V usage is TRBV30 and J usage is TRBJ1-1, with no clear D. The CDR3 covers 13 residues. Germline V gives CDR1 GTSNPN, CDR2 SVGIG (reference sequence). Trimming cost V 4 bases and J 1 base, with 10 bases left between them. The CDR3 DNA follows: TGTGCCTGGAACGAACTTTCGAACACTGAAGCTTTCTTT. Its translation is CAWNELSNTEAFF.

This chain joins TRBV29-1 and TRBJ2-3, with 7 bases that match TRBD2. V was clipped by 2 bases and J by 0 bases; unmatched bases: 5. The CDR3 runs 15 residues. Per germline, CDR1 SQVTM and CDR2 ANQGSEA. CDR3 nucleotide sequence: TGCAGCGTTGAAAGGGCTAGCGGAAGCACAGATACGCAGTATTTT. As protein: CSVERASGSTDTQYF.

This clone was seen a handful of times. This sequence joins TRBV15 and TRBJ1-2, with 7 bases identical to TRBD1. This CDR3 has 14 amino acids. J gave up 2 bases and V 8 bases, and 8 bases lay outside the gene matches. Germline CDR1 and CDR2: LNHNV and YYDKDF (reference sequence). CDR3 coding DNA: TGTGCCACCTCATTCGACAGGGTCAACTATGGCTACACCTTC. It yields the protein CATSFDRVNYGYTF.